This T cell receptor beta chain was identified in a study of cytomegalovirus exposure and HLA in healthy donors. PCR involved 60 Vbeta and 13 Jbeta primers. Clones were sequenced by immunoSEQ multiplex PCR, and TCRdb holds only the in-frame ones, with some missing. The sample yields fewer than 200,000 clones, 8.5% to 10% seen once. General observations from the study: A list of 150 to 200 TCR beta chains associated with cytomegalovirus was given.

Between the trimmed V and J ends, which lost 5 bases and 4 bases, there was a span of 11 bases. The CDR3 has 13 amino acids. Germline V gives CDR1 SGHAT, CDR2 FQNNGV. Remarks on this clone: Its antigen is unidentified.

The receptor comes from a woman aged 25 to 39 in good health and CMV-seropositive. The source material was PBMCs. The chain employs TRBV11-2 and TRBJ1-1, with D possibly matching TRBD1 (5 bases). For the CDR3, the DNA is TGTGCCAGCAGCGGGGAGGGGAGCACTGAAGCTTTCTTT. Translating gives CASSGEGSTEAFF.